This TCR beta chain was identified in a study of glioma-infiltrating T cells (dated by TCRdb to the mid-2010s). For the study in its entirety: TCR alpha- and beta-chain repertoires were sequenced from glioma tissue, non-neoplastic brain tissue and matched peripheral blood mononuclear cells. To gauge divergence between tissue and blood T-cell populations, every tissue-infiltrating repertoire was compared against the peripheral blood repertoire from the same patient. Three low-grade glioma patients, roughly eight primary glioblastoma patients, and three non-glioma patients who contributed non-neoplastic brain tissue made up the paired cohort. Results and caveats for the whole study, not just this receptor: VJ-independent divergence between tissue and blood was below expectation in non-neoplastic patients but above expectation in all gliomas, especially low-grade gliomas. Very few CDR3 sequences were found to be shared between tissue and blood, and this scarcity was attributed to high CDR3 diversity and limited sampling. Group comparisons rested on small numbers: three non-neoplastic, three low-grade glioma and eight glioblastoma patients.

The iRepertoire nested amplicon-rescue multiplex PCR (arm-PCR) platform was used to amplify TCR alpha and beta CDR3 regions from RNA. The input for one-step reverse transcription and amplification was 100-400 ng of either tissue mRNA or PBMC total RNA. After bead purification, a secondary multiplex PCR added Illumina adapters, and libraries were gel-purified between 200 and 400 bp. Libraries carried internal 6-nucleotide barcodes used for demultiplexing. Sequencing of libraries was performed on an Illumina MiSeq with 2x220 or 2x250 nucleotide paired-end reads. In the authors' own workflow: Paired reads were merged with FLASH 1.2.11 and aligned to the GRCh37 human genome with BWA-MEM before extracting TRA and TRB reads. For V and J assignment, an IMGT-derived reference of cassette sequences and CDR3 motifs that included pseudogenes was used. Three-frame translation of reads was performed, and productive CDR3s were defined as those with a C...FGXG motif and no stop codons. Clonotypes were defined as unique combinations of V-J cassette pair and CDR3 amino acid sequence. Hamming distance filtering was applied to reads, with thresholds set by the sequence error rate of each sample in mapped regions. TCRdb cleaned the public reads at Q25 with fastp, built clones with MiXCR and kept in-frame beta chains. CDR3 protein sequences are deduplicated, and each keeps its most common genes and DNA. What appears here as the V and J calls and clone size reflects TCRdb's work, not the paper's. This sample is represented by roughly 130,000 distinct CDR3 sequences; about 25% of them were singletons. Approximately 26% of the sample is in the top ten clones.

This clonotype was seen more than once but under ten times. No antigen is known for it. Base quality data are lacking; no much larger clone is found one base away. Spanning cysteine to valine, the CDR3 consists of 12 amino acids. Only CDR3 DNA is held: 36 bases, read in frame from base 1. CDR1 LNHNV and CDR2 YYDKDF are derived from the germline V gene (reference sequence). V drops 1 base and J drops 7 bases, leaving 8 bases in between. This TCR was recovered from a human donor with low-grade glioma or glioblastoma, undergoing nonglioma brain surgery, or in good health (not recorded which). The sequenced sample was glioma tissue, nonneoplastic brain tissue, or PBMCs (not recorded which). The V gene is TRBV15 and the J gene is TRBJ2-7, with a tentative D gene TRBD2 over 5 matching bases. CDR3 region: CATSRAPGEQYV. At the DNA level, the sequence is TGTGCCACCAGCAGAGCTCCGGGGGAGCAGTACGTC.